This T cell receptor beta chain was captured in a study of CD4+ T cells in melanoma. As regards this clone: Its antigen is unidentified.

The data were produced by immunoSEQ multiplex PCR, yet TCRdb's version contains in-frame clones alone and is incomplete. The sample shows about 11,000 clones, about 66% of them seen only once. With 4 bases clipped from V and 5 bases from J, the junction kept 7 bases outside the gene matches. Germline V CDR1 and CDR2: SGHRS, YFSETQ. The CDR3 spans 15 residues. Findings and limits, study-wide: Diverse differentiation states were reported for melanoma neoantigen-specific CD4+ T cells.

The origin of this receptor is a human donor with melanoma. Sequenced input: cells from a culture (not recorded whether cultured in vitro). The V call is TRBV5-1, the J call TRBJ2-5; 11 bases align to TRBD1. DNA of the CDR3: TGCGCCAGCAGCACCGGACAGGGGGCGGGGGAGACCCAGTACTTC. Translated: CASSTGQGAGETQYF.